This T cell receptor beta chain was identified in a study of human T cells and chemical hapten exposure (dated by TCRdb to the early 2020s). Concerning the study at large: For sensitization, 2% DPC in acetone was applied to a 2 cm by 2 cm area of upper inner arm skin. Throughout the study period of 20 to 30 weeks, patients also received therapeutic DPC doses to the scalp every week. Patch testing was done on the upper back using Finn chambers containing 0.01% DPC, and results were scored after 6 days according to International Contact Dermatitis Research Group standards. Most of the patients in the cohort were female, and the cohort covered alopecia areata with under or over 50% scalp involvement, alopecia totalis and alopecia universalis. Libraries were pooled for sequencing, and per-sample TCR yields varied mainly because of small differences in library volumes within the pool. The study tracked peripheral blood TCR repertoire changes in vivo during primary and secondary sensitization to the hapten diphenylcyclopropenone (DPC) in alopecia patients. Patient blood was sampled pre-sensitization (week 0) and at 2, 6 and about 24 weeks after DPC sensitization. Roughly 30 alopecia patients gave blood for TCR sequencing at one to four time points (pre-sensitization, 2, 6 and 24 weeks). The paper as a whole reports these results and caveats: The number of TCRs above 1 in 1000 frequency did not change with DPC sensitization; there was no evidence of global repertoire structure alterations. After repeated subsampling, the strength of the expansion versus patch-test correlation and the threshold at which it became significant changed. All patients had alopecia, a presumed autoimmune disease, so their immune response might differ from that of healthy individuals. Expanded TCRs formed significantly more large CDR3 similarity clusters than pre-sensitization or healthy control sets, consistent with antigen-driven responses. A positive correlation was found between the number of PT1 expanded TCRs and patch test score, with significance reached at thresholds 8, 16 and 32 but not 4.

Only a few counts were recorded for this clonotype. Its antigen is still unknown. Base-call qualities are not available, and no considerably larger clone is one nucleotide away. The library was obtained by RACE. Instrument on record: NextSeq 500. Library preparation attached unique molecular identifiers to individual cDNA molecules for quantitative, reproducible TCR counting. From each blood RNA sample, both TCR alpha and TCR beta chains were sequenced. The paper's processing steps were these. A median of roughly 98,000 TCRs per sample was observed, with a range of about 23,224 to 700,000. The Decombinator software suite was used to annotate the V, J and CDR3 of the TCR reads. To make PS versus PT1 abundance plots, every sample was subsampled to the same number of TCRs (28,000). Expanded TCRs were defined as absent before sensitization and observed at least eight times at the 2-week time point. The public reads were reprocessed in TCRdb via fastp at Q25 and MiXCR, keeping in-frame beta chains. Under each unique CDR3 protein, matching rows form one entry showing the most common genes and DNA. These V and J calls rely on TCRdb rather than the paper's analysis. The sample data list over 300,000 distinct CDR3 sequences, and roughly 5.3% of these were observed just once. Together, the top ten hold around 2.6% of the sample.

This specimen's time point label, per the study, means: pre-sensitization, week 0. This sample's treatment or condition label indicates: therapeutic diphenylcyclopropenone sensitization with weekly scalp DPC. Blood at each patch-test visit was drawn before the patch test was applied. Eligible patients were aged 18 to 70, diagnosed with alopecia, deemed suitable for DPC therapy, and excluded if pregnant. Total RNA was isolated from unfractionated whole blood collected in Tempus Blood RNA tubes. Relative to germline, V is 1 base shorter and J is 0 bases shorter, with 14 bases between their ends. Taken from the germline V gene (reference sequence), the CDR1 and CDR2 loops are LGHDT and YNNKEL. The CDR3 has 17 amino acids, counting the end cysteine and phenylalanine. Only the CDR3 portion is preserved as DNA: 51 bases, with reading frame beginning at the first base.

The chain joins TRBV3-1 to TRBJ2-3; a tentative D match to TRBD2 spans 6 bases. The material sequenced was whole blood, taken in connection with sensitization to the hapten diphenylcyclopropenone (DPC). This TCR came from a woman aged 50 to 65 with alopecia areata. Some clones in this sample may be carry-over from other donors' samples. The DNA sequence is as follows: TGTGCCAGCAGCCAAGTCGGAATAGCGGCAAGCACAGATACGCAGTATTTT. Its protein product is CASSQVGIAASTDTQYF.